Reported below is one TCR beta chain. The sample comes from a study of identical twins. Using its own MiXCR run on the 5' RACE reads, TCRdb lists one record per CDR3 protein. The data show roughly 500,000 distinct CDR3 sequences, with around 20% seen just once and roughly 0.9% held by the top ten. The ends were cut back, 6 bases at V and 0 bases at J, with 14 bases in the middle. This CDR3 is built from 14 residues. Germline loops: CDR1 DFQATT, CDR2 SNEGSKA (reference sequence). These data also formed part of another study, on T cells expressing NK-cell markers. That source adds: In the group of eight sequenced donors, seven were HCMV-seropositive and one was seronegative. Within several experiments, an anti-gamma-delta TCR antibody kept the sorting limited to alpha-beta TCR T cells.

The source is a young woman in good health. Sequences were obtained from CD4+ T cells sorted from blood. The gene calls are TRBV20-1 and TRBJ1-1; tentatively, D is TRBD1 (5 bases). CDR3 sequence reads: CSARPGLVNTEAFF. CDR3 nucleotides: TGCAGTGCCCGCCCGGGACTTGTGAACACTGAAGCTTTCTTT.